Below, one T cell receptor (beta chain) is given with its context. Its specificity is unknown. TCRdb keeps only in-frame clones here, not all; method: immunoSEQ multiplex PCR. The table shows approximately 94,000 clones, with around nine tenths occurring only once. The data belong to a study of OX40 agonist ivuxolimab in advanced cancers. Study details: At under 85% male, the cohort had a mean age of 60 years, ranging from roughly 20 to 79.

The CDR3 has 16 residues. The V gene end was trimmed by 2 bases and the J gene end by 6 bases; junction bases not matched to a gene: 6. Germline CDR1 and CDR2: KGHSH and LQKENI. Study-level findings and limits: Some of the lowest clonal expansion was seen in partial responders at 0.1-3.0 mg/kg. Average numbers of expanded clones were greater in CD8+ T cells than in CD4+.

The specimen comprised CD4+ or CD8+ T cells sorted from blood, sampled in a trial of the OX40 agonist ivuxolimab. This receptor was identified in an adult with an advanced solid tumor such as melanoma, head and neck, liver or kidney cancer. V and J are TRBV18 and TRBJ2-1; 11 bases agree with TRBD2. This CDR3 is CASSPSASGGTNEQFF. In DNA, the CDR3 is TGTGCCAGCTCACCATCAGCTAGCGGGGGGACCAATGAGCAGTTCTTC.